This TCR beta chain was identified in a study of blood T cells in healthy people across ages. A sample-barcoded 5' primer and a J-beta primer mix were used in a second PCR of roughly 7 to 11 cycles. Via MiXCR, TCRdb re-called the 5' RACE reads, giving one row per CDR3 protein. Of some 760,000 distinct CDR3 sequences listed, around a quarter are singletons. This CDR3 spans 16 amino acids. The same sample was also studied in work on T cells of mothers and their children.

Sequencing input: blood. The clonotype originates from a boy younger than 18 in good health. The V gene is TRBV12-3 or TRBV12-4, the J gene TRBJ2-5, with D unresolved. The J call may be mistaken, given a closer DNA end match to TRBJ2-7. In DNA form, the CDR3 reads TGTGCCAGCAGTCCAACGCAGACGCTGGCCTCCTACGAGCAGTACTTC. The encoded protein is CASSPTQTLASYEQYF.